What follows are 15 T cell receptor beta chains derived from one specimen sequenced in a study of OX40 agonist ivuxolimab in advanced cancers. Library preparation used the immunoSEQ multiplex PCR assay. Drawn from immuneACCESS, this table holds only the in-frame rearrangements with V and J called that TCRdb kept. Clones are partly lost; checked studies trace under half to an unresolved V gene and leave the rest unexplained. Within this sample are approximately 82,000 clones, with just over 85% of them counted one time only. The ten largest clones take up about 1.9% of the sample. This sample comprised CD4+ or CD8+ T cells sorted from blood, obtained in a trial of the OX40 agonist ivuxolimab. The receptors shown here come from an adult with an advanced solid tumor such as melanoma, head and neck, liver or kidney cancer.

This clone turned up a few times. This chain joins TRBV11-1 and TRBJ2-5; D may be TRBD1 (5 bases). The CDR3 extends over 14 amino acids. Trimming cost V 5 bases and J 2 bases, with 12 bases left between them. CDR1 is SGHAT and CDR2 is FQDESV in the germline V gene (reference sequence). CDR3 region: CASSLWTSQETQYF. The CDR3 DNA is TGTGCCAGCAGCCTGTGGACATCACAAGAGACCCAGTACTTC.

This chain uses TRBV30 with TRBJ2-1; D not certain. The CDR3 covers 12 residues. Germline V gene lookup returns CDR1 GTSNPN and CDR2 SVGIG (reference sequence). The V end lost 1 base, the J end lost 7 bases, and 8 bases lay between the germline ends. CDR3 coding DNA: TGTGCCTGGAGTGCGGTTGAGAATGAGCAGTTCTTC. This translates into CAWSAVENEQFF. Full variable domain (rest looked up from reference TRBV30 and TRBJ2-1): SQTIHQWPATLVQPVGSPLSLECTVEGTSNPNLYWYRQAAGRGLQLLFYSVGIGQISSEVPQNLSASRPQDRQFILSSKKLLLSDSGFYLCAWSAVENEQFFGPGTRLTVL.

This chain uses TRBV11-2 with TRBJ2-7; no definite D call. The CDR3 is 13 amino acids. V shed 8 bases and J shed 0 bases, with 11 bases lying between them. The germline V gene encodes CDR1 SGHAT and CDR2 FQNNGV. The CDR3 coding sequence is TGTGCCAGCTCCGAGGTTGGCTCCTACGAGCAGTACTTC. Translation: CASSEVGSYEQYF.

This chain links TRBV6-1 with TRBJ2-7; unclear D gene. V was shortened by 8 bases and J by 3 bases, with 8 bases between the two germline ends. CDR3 length: 11 residues. Germline CDR1 and CDR2: MNHNS and SASEGT. CDR3 coding DNA: TGTGCCAGCGGAACAGTCTACGAGCAGTACTTC. Its protein product is CASGTVYEQYF.

The V gene is TRBV6-5, the J gene TRBJ1-2; D ambiguous. V lost 7 bases, J lost 2 bases, and 8 bases lay in between. CDR1 MNHEY and CDR2 SVGAGI come from the germline V gene. CDR3 length: 12 amino acids. The CDR3 coding sequence is TGTGCCAGCAAGGCGGAGAACTATGGCTACACCTTC. This translates into CASKAENYGYTF.

The count of this clone is one. The chain joins TRBV28 to TRBJ2-1, with TRBD1 identical over 9 bases. The CDR3 is 15 residues long. Unmatched junction bases numbered 5, after V lost 3 bases and J lost 5 bases. CDR1 is MDHEN, CDR2 SYDVKM, per germline. The CDR3 is CASSFGTGWDNEQFF. CDR3 nucleotides: TGTGCCAGCAGTTTTGGGACAGGGTGGGACAATGAGCAGTTCTTC.

The V and J genes are TRBV5-4 and TRBJ2-7; 9 bases align to TRBD2. The CDR3 covers 17 residues. Germline-derived CDR1 and CDR2 are SGHNT and YYREEE (reference sequence). V trimming: 4 bases; J trimming: 1 base; junction bases outside the gene matches: 12. The CDR3 loop is CASSPGPLLAGSYEQYF. As DNA, the CDR3 is TGTGCCAGCAGCCCTGGCCCACTACTAGCGGGTTCCTACGAGCAGTACTTC.

CDR3 sequence reads: CASSLQGAQETQYF. DNA of the CDR3: TGCGCCAGCAGTCTTCAGGGGGCCCAAGAGACCCAGTACTTC. The V and J genes are TRBV5-1 and TRBJ2-5, with 8 bases matching TRBD1. Per germline, CDR1 SGHRS and CDR2 YFSETQ. The CDR3 has 14 residues. Germline trimming cut 5 bases from V and 1 base from J; bases unmatched to any gene: 4.

This clone was recorded only once. The gene calls are TRBV6-1 and TRBJ2-2; no definite D call. V was shortened by 4 bases and J by 6 bases, with 9 bases between the two germline ends. This CDR3 has 13 amino acids. The V gene's germline CDR1 is MNHNS and CDR2 SASEGT. The CDR3 protein is CASSVGIPGELFF. Here the CDR3 DNA reads TGTGCCAGCAGTGTAGGGATCCCCGGGGAGCTGTTTTTT.

The V call is TRBV10-3, the J call TRBJ1-4; 7 nucleotides match TRBD1. Trimming at V came to 11 bases and at J to 3 bases, leaving 6 bases not matched to a gene. Germline V lookup: CDR1 ENHRY, CDR2 SYGVKD. CDR3 size: 13 residues. The DNA of the CDR3 is TGTGCCGCAGGGACAGCGCCTAATGAAAAACTGTTTTTT. This translates into CAAGTAPNEKLFF.

The chain has TRBV6-1 and TRBJ2-2, with D unclear. V dropped 5 bases and J dropped 1 base, with 8 bases sitting between them. This CDR3 is 14 amino acids long. Germline lookup yields CDR1 MNHNS and CDR2 SASEGT. CDR3 bases: TGTGCCAGCAGTAAAATCAGGAACACCGGGGAGCTGTTTTTT. Protein sequence: CASSKIRNTGELFF.

This clone was observed a handful of times. V gene TRBV5-1 combines with J gene TRBJ2-3, with 8 bases matching TRBD2. The germline CDR1 and CDR2 sequences are SGHRS and YFSETQ. Trimming removed 7 bases from V and 4 bases from J; junction bases left unmatched: 8. This CDR3 has 14 amino acids. In nucleotides, the CDR3 is TGCGCCAGCGGGAGACTAGCGTTCGCAGATACGCAGTATTTT. Amino acid sequence: CASGRLAFADTQYF.

On this clone: The same CDR3 can be traced to other DNA sequences in this sample. The rearrangement joins TRBV19 to TRBJ2-1; TRBD2 aligns across 10 bases. The junction had 8 bases not matched to a gene; V was cut back by 5 bases and J by 7 bases. Germline V lookup: CDR1 LNHDA, CDR2 SQIVND (reference sequence). This CDR3 has 15 amino acids. The CDR3 coding sequence is TGTGCCAGTAGTCCTCGGGCTAGCGGGAGAAATGAGCAGTTCTTC. Translated, it gives CASSPRASGRNEQFF.

J is TRBJ1-1 and V is TRBV5-1; D is unresolved. This CDR3 is built from 14 residues. CDR1 SGHRS and CDR2 YFSETQ come from the germline V gene. The germline V and J ends were trimmed by 4 bases and 1 base, with 11 bases remaining between them. The CDR3 protein is CASSRMASNTEAFF. The CDR3, as DNA: TGCGCCAGCAGCCGGATGGCATCGAACACTGAAGCTTTCTTT.

With regard to this clone: Other DNA variants within this sample encode the same CDR3. V is TRBV5-1 and J is TRBJ2-1; D unresolved. The CDR3 loop spans 13 amino acids. Germline loops: CDR1 SGHRS, CDR2 YFSETQ. V dropped 0 bases and J dropped 4 bases, with 5 bases sitting between them. CDR3 DNA sequence: TGCGCCAGCAGCTTGGGGCAGTACAATGAGCAGTTCTTC. Protein: CASSLGQYNEQFF. The whole variable domain, filled in from reference TRBV5-1 and TRBJ2-1, reads KAGVTQTPRYLIKTRGQQVTLSCSPISGHRSVSWYQQTPGQGLQFLFEYFSETQRNKGNFPGRFSGRQFSNSRSEMNVSTLELGDSALYLCASSLGQYNEQFFGPGTRLTVL.